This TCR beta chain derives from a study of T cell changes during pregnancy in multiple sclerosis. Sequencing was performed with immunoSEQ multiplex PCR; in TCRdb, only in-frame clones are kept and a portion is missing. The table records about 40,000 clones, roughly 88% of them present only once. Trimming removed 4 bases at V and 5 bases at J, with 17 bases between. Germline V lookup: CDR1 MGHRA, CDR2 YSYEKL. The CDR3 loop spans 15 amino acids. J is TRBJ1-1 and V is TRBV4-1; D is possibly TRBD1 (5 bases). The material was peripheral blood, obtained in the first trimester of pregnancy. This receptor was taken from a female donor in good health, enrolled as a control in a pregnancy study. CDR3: CASSPRGGAFTEAFF. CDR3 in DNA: TGCGCCAGCAGCCCAAGGGGTGGGGCCTTTACTGAAGCTTTCTTT.